These 30 T cell receptor beta chains were sequenced from one sample in a study of response to subunit inactivated influenza vaccine. A single record per CDR3 protein comes from TCRdb applying MiXCR to the RT-PCR reads. The sample holds 150,000 to 200,000 distinct CDR3 sequences; 10% to 15% are singletons and the top ten take 25% to 30%. This sample also belongs to another study, concerning T cells expressing NK-cell markers. That source reports: Generation of TCR beta cDNA was performed by 5'RACE template switching incorporating UMIs.

Material: CD8+ T cells sorted from PBMCs, obtained less than 13 days after vaccination. Receptor source: a man aged 45-65 years who received an inactivated influenza vaccine.

The sample holds a few counts of this clonotype. The chain uses TRBV9 and TRBJ2-1, with D uncertain. CDR3 size: 15 residues. Germline V gene lookup returns CDR1 SGDLS and CDR2 YYNGEE. Trimming removed 4 bases from V and 4 bases from J, with 15 bases in between. The CDR3 spells CASSPGPSRYNEQFF. In nucleotides, the CDR3 is TGTGCCAGCAGCCCAGGACCCTCTAGGTACAATGAGCAGTTCTTC. Complete variable domain (other parts from reference TRBV9 and TRBJ2-1): DSGVTQTPKHLITATGQRVTLRCSPRSGDLSVYWYQQSLDQGLQFLIQYYNGEERAKGNILERFSAQQFPDLHSELNLSSLELGDSALYFCASSPGPSRYNEQFFGPGTRLTVL.

This clonotype has a handful of counts. The chain links TRBV10-3 to TRBJ2-7; 9 nucleotides agree with TRBD2. The junction had 12 bases not matched to a gene; V was cut back by 3 bases and J by 3 bases. The CDR3 has 17 residues. The germline V gene encodes CDR1 ENHRY and CDR2 SYGVKD. CDR3 in DNA: TGTGCCATCAGTGATTCAAACGGTGAGCGGGGGGTCTACGAGCAGTACTTC. Its protein is CAISDSNGERGVYEQYF.

J is TRBJ2-7 and V is TRBV9; D is perhaps TRBD1 or TRBD2 (5 bases each). Trimming stripped 3 bases from V and 7 bases from J, with 17 bases between. The germline V gene encodes CDR1 SGDLS and CDR2 YYNGEE. CDR3 length equals 14 residues. The CDR3 spells CASSEGDGAGEQYF. CDR3 bases: TGTGCCAGCAGCGAAGGGGACGGGGCAGGGGAGCAGTACTTC.

This chain uses TRBV15 with TRBJ2-6; a possible D gene is TRBD1 (5 bases). The germline V gene has CDR1 LNHNV and CDR2 YYDKDF (reference sequence). The CDR3 covers 16 residues. Trimming pared 5 bases from V and 2 bases from J, leaving 13 bases between. CDR3 protein: CATSGWGRTGANVLTF. The CDR3 DNA reads TGTGCCACCAGCGGGTGGGGCAGGACTGGGGCCAACGTCCTGACTTTC.

The rearrangement uses TRBV15 and TRBJ1-1; D is unclear. V lost 5 bases to trimming and J lost 1 base, with 8 bases between them. The germline gives CDR1 LNHNV, CDR2 YYDKDF (reference sequence). The CDR3 consists of 13 residues. In DNA form, the CDR3 reads TGTGCCACCAGCTCGGACGGGAACACTGAAGCTTTCTTT. Translating it yields CATSSDGNTEAFF.

This clonotype occurred a few times. This chain uses TRBV7-9 with TRBJ2-7; TRBD1 agrees at 9 bases. In germline, CDR1 is SEHNR, CDR2 FQNEAQ (reference sequence). The V segment lost 5 bases and the J segment 6 bases; nucleotides outside the gene matches: 14. CDR3 size: 16 residues. The CDR3 DNA reads TGTGCCAGCAGCCTGGGAGTGGGACAGGGTTTGCGCGAGCAGTACTTC. This codes for CASSLGVGQGLREQYF.

This clonotype occurred a few times. This sequence joins TRBV11-1 and TRBJ2-7; TRBD2 matches 8 bases. Germline CDR1 is SGHAT and CDR2 is FQDESV (reference sequence). The CDR3 sequence is 17 residues long. The J segment lost 4 bases and the V segment lost 5 bases, leaving 16 bases of the junction unmatched. The chain's CDR3 is CASSAGTSFGITYEQYF. CDR3 nucleotide sequence: TGTGCCAGCAGCGCCGGGACTAGTTTCGGGATAACTTACGAGCAGTACTTC.

A few counts support this clonotype. The rearrangement links TRBV7-9 to TRBJ1-2; no clear D. Trimming pared 4 bases from V and 8 bases from J, leaving 26 bases between. The CDR3 sequence is 17 residues long. The V gene's germline CDR1 is SEHNR and CDR2 FQNEAQ (reference sequence). CDR3 amino acids: CASSSATLNRQVRGYTF. The CDR3 nucleotides are TGTGCCAGCAGCTCCGCTACTCTTAATCGACAAGTGCGGGGCTACACCTTC. Full variable domain (rest looked up from reference TRBV7-9 and TRBJ1-2): DTGVSQNPRHKITKRGQNVTFRCDPISEHNRLYWYRQTLGQGPEFLTYFQNEAQLEKSRLLSDRFSAERPKGSFSTLEIQRTEQGDSAMYLCASSSATLNRQVRGYTFGSGTRLTVV.

This clonotype was counted a few times. The chain employs TRBV9 and TRBJ2-7; 7 bases align to TRBD1. The germline V gene encodes CDR1 SGDLS and CDR2 YYNGEE. Trimming removed 3 bases from V and 2 bases from J; junction bases left unmatched: 8. CDR3 length: 15 residues. CDR3 sequence: CASSAQPGTAYEQYF. The CDR3 DNA reads TGTGCCAGCAGCGCGCAACCCGGGACAGCCTACGAGCAGTACTTC.

The chain recombines TRBV24-1 with TRBJ2-2; D not resolved. This CDR3 region has 15 residues. CDR1 is KGHDR and CDR2 is SFDVKD in the germline V gene. V lost 6 bases and J 0 bases, leaving 10 bases between the germline ends. The CDR3 sequence: CATSYATSNTGELFF. In DNA form, the CDR3 reads TGTGCCACCAGTTACGCGACTTCGAACACCGGGGAGCTGTTTTTT.

V is TRBV12-3 or TRBV12-4 and J is TRBJ2-1; 12 bases agree with TRBD2. The V segment lost 5 bases and the J segment 7 bases; nucleotides outside the gene matches: 9. The CDR3 spans 16 residues. The CDR3 sequence: CASSRLAGDLENEQFF. CDR3 sequence (DNA): TGTGCCAGCAGTAGACTAGCGGGGGACCTTGAGAATGAGCAGTTCTTC.

This clonotype was found a few times. This CDR3 reads CASSLTLDGAYNEQFF. The CDR3 nucleotides read TGTGCCAGCAGCCTGACCTTGGACGGGGCCTACAATGAGCAGTTCTTC. The chain combines TRBV11-2 with TRBJ2-1, with D maybe TRBD2 (5 bases). The germline V gene has CDR1 SGHAT and CDR2 FQNNGV. The CDR3 length is 16 residues. Trimming stripped 5 bases from V and 2 bases from J, with 16 bases between.

This clonotype was picked up a small number of times. The rearrangement uses TRBV15 and TRBJ1-3; unclear D gene. Germline values: CDR1 LNHNV, CDR2 YYDKDF (reference sequence). With 1 base removed from V and 0 bases from J, the gap between germline ends came to 7 bases. This CDR3 spans 15 amino acids. CDR3 DNA: TGTGCCACCAGCAGAGTGGAGAGCTCTGGAAACACCATATATTTT. Translation gives CATSRVESSGNTIYF.

The J gene is TRBJ2-1, the V gene TRBV6-2 or TRBV6-3; D gene unclear. The CDR3 has 14 amino acids. Per the germline V gene, CDR1 is MNHEY and CDR2 is SVGEGT. V was clipped by 0 bases and J by 3 bases, with 6 bases between them. Here the CDR3 DNA reads TGTGCCAGCAGTTACTCAACCGACTACAATGAGCAGTTCTTC. It yields the protein CASSYSTDYNEQFF.

The genes are TRBV5-7 and TRBJ2-7, with D unclear. TRBV5-7 is an open reading frame, and its role is uncertain. The CDR3 is 13 residues long. Trimming took 8 bases from V and 2 from J, leaving 14 bases between them. The CDR3 DNA sequence: TGTGCCAGGAGCCCCGGGCTCGCCTACGAGCAGTACTTC. Protein: CARSPGLAYEQYF.

This clonotype was detected only a few times. V usage is TRBV14 and J usage is TRBJ2-7; 13 bases agree with TRBD2. The germline V gene has CDR1 SGHDN and CDR2 FVKESK. Trimming removed 2 bases from V and 3 bases from J; junction bases left unmatched: 10. The CDR3 has 18 residues. CDR3 residues: CASSQSGTSGIFYYEQYF. The CDR3 nucleotides are TGTGCCAGCAGCCAATCCGGGACTAGCGGGATCTTTTACTACGAGCAGTACTTC. Looking up the rest from reference TRBV14 and TRBJ2-7 gives the full variable domain: EAGVTQFPSHSVIEKGQTVTLRCDPISGHDNLYWYRRVMGKEIKFLLHFVKESKQDESGMPNNRFLAERTGGTYSTLKVQPAELEDSGVYFCASSQSGTSGIFYYEQYFGPGTRLTVT.

At least ten counts were recorded for this clonotype. The V gene is TRBV10-3, the J gene TRBJ1-2; D is unclear. This CDR3 has 12 amino acids. Germline V gives CDR1 ENHRY, CDR2 SYGVKD. The germline V and J ends were trimmed by 7 bases and 0 bases, with 6 bases remaining between them. The CDR3 here is CAITESNYGYTF. DNA for the CDR3: TGTGCCATCACCGAGTCTAACTATGGCTACACCTTC.

The genes are TRBV11-3 and TRBJ2-1; 7 bases map to TRBD2. Germline V gene sequence: CDR1 SGHNT, CDR2 YENEEA. J was trimmed by 0 bases and V by 1 base; bases with no gene match: 6. This CDR3 region has 17 residues. CDR3 amino acids: CASSLGKGLLSYNEQFF. CDR3 nucleotides: TGTGCCAGCAGCTTAGGCAAGGGACTACTCTCCTACAATGAGCAGTTCTTC.

This clonotype was seen repeatedly, ten times or more. This sequence joins TRBV7-9 and TRBJ1-1, with unresolved D. The germline gives CDR1 SEHNR, CDR2 FQNEAQ (reference sequence). The length of the CDR3 is 11 residues. The V and J ends lost 2 bases and 9 bases respectively, with 7 bases between them. The CDR3 loop is CASSLKDKAFF. In DNA, the CDR3 is TGTGCCAGCAGCTTAAAGGATAAAGCTTTCTTT. The entire variable domain, with the rest obtained from reference TRBV7-9 and TRBJ1-1, is as follows: DTGVSQNPRHKITKRGQNVTFRCDPISEHNRLYWYRQTLGQGPEFLTYFQNEAQLEKSRLLSDRFSAERPKGSFSTLEIQRTEQGDSAMYLCASSLKDKAFFGQGTRLTVV.

The V gene is TRBV6-2 or TRBV6-3, the J gene TRBJ2-7, with 8 positions matching TRBD1. This CDR3 region has 11 residues. Germline V gene sequence: CDR1 MNHEY, CDR2 SVGEGT. V lost 2 bases to trimming and J lost 11 bases; unmatched junction nucleotides: 2. This chain's CDR3 is CASSYGQGEYF. The CDR3 nucleotides are TGTGCCAGCAGTTACGGACAGGGAGAGTACTTC.

This clonotype is a singleton in its sample. The chain carries TRBV5-1 and TRBJ2-1; 7 bases agree with TRBD1. Germline V gene sequence: CDR1 SGHRS, CDR2 YFSETQ. The CDR3 consists of 16 residues. The trim removed 1 base at V and 3 bases at J, leaving 7 bases unmatched. This CDR3 is CASSLYTGAVYNEQFF. The CDR3 bases are TGCGCCAGCAGCTTGTATACAGGGGCGGTCTACAATGAGCAGTTCTTC.

This clonotype was seen only a few times. The genes are TRBV7-8 and TRBJ2-3; tentatively, D is TRBD1 (5 bases). CDR1 SGHVS and CDR2 FQNEAQ come from the germline V gene. The germline V and J ends were trimmed by 0 bases and 5 bases, with 12 bases remaining between them. The CDR3 contains 15 residues. In DNA, the CDR3 is TGTGCCAGCAGCTTAGCGGTCAGGGATGAAGATACGCAGTATTTT. This gives the protein CASSLAVRDEDTQYF.

The chain is built from TRBV27 and TRBJ2-7; perhaps TRBD2 as D (5 bases). The germline gives CDR1 MNHEY, CDR2 SMNVEV (reference sequence). The CDR3 has 14 residues. Trimming cost V 4 bases and J 1 base, with 11 bases left between them. CDR3 DNA sequence: TGTGCCAGCAGTTCAGGCGGGTGGTCCTACGAGCAGTACTTC. Amino acid sequence: CASSSGGWSYEQYF.

The sample holds a few counts of this clonotype. The chain links TRBV12-3 or TRBV12-4 to TRBJ2-4; TRBD1 is a possible D gene (5 bases). V was trimmed by 7 bases and J by 0 bases, leaving 13 bases between them. The CDR3 extends over 15 amino acids. The CDR3 spells CASTQDTGAKNIQYF. DNA of the CDR3: TGTGCCAGCACTCAGGACACCGGAGCCAAAAACATTCAGTACTTC.

This clonotype was seen ten or more times. The V call is TRBV5-6, the J call TRBJ1-1; possibly TRBD1 for D (6 bases). Germline CDR1 is SGHDT and CDR2 is YYEEEE. Trimming pared 4 bases from V and 4 bases from J, leaving 11 bases between. This CDR3 is 13 amino acids long. CDR3 loop: CASSPRGVTEAFF. DNA of the CDR3: TGTGCCAGCAGCCCAAGGGGGGTCACTGAAGCTTTCTTT.

V and J are TRBV10-3 and TRBJ2-3, with D possibly being TRBD1 (5 bases). The CDR3 extends over 15 amino acids. Trimming left V 0 bases short and J 6 bases short, with 13 bases between. The germline V gene encodes CDR1 ENHRY and CDR2 SYGVKD. The CDR3 reads CAISESARVADTQYF. The CDR3 coding sequence is TGTGCCATCAGTGAGTCGGCCAGGGTCGCCGATACGCAGTATTTT.

This clonotype showed up just a few times. The rearrangement joins TRBV11-2 to TRBJ2-5; 8 nucleotides agree with TRBD2. The CDR3 covers 17 residues. Trimming removed 0 bases from V and 3 bases from J; junction bases left unmatched: 9. CDR1 is SGHAT and CDR2 is FQNNGV in the germline V gene. CDR3 amino acids: CASSLDWRWRGEETQYF. The DNA for the CDR3 is TGTGCCAGCAGCTTAGATTGGCGCTGGCGGGGGGAAGAGACCCAGTACTTC.

This clonotype was seen many times. J is TRBJ2-7 and V is TRBV7-2, with 11 bases that match TRBD1. The CDR3 length is 15 residues. The J segment lost 5 bases and the V segment lost 5 bases, leaving 8 bases of the junction unmatched. Germline CDR1 reads SGHTA; CDR2 reads FQGNSA. CDR3 coding DNA: TGTGCCAGCAGCGGGAGGACAGGGGGCATCGACGAGCAGTACTTC. It encodes CASSGRTGGIDEQYF.

This clonotype occurred a few times. The CDR3 coding sequence is TGTGCCAGCAGTCAGCACGGGACGGCTAACTATGGCTACACCTTC. Amino acid sequence: CASSQHGTANYGYTF. The chain links TRBV6-4 to TRBJ1-2, with D perhaps TRBD1 (5 bases). Trimming removed 5 bases from V and 0 bases from J, with 13 bases in between. This CDR3 comprises 15 residues. Germline V CDR1 and CDR2: MRHNA, SNTAGT.

The chain uses TRBV4-1 and TRBJ2-2; 9 nucleotides agree with TRBD1. The germline CDR1 and CDR2 sequences are MGHRA and YSYEKL. There are 17 residues in the CDR3. V trimming: 1 base; J trimming: 3 bases; junction bases outside the gene matches: 6. Written as DNA, the CDR3 is TGCGCCAGCAGCCAAGCAAACAGGGGGCCGGACACCGGGGAGCTGTTTTTT. This gives the protein CASSQANRGPDTGELFF.